This is a list of T cell receptor beta chains from one sample in a study of shared clonotypes between healthy human individuals. Measured with immunoSEQ multiplex PCR; TCRdb has only the in-frame clones, and not every one. Found here are 450,000 or so clones, about 74% of them singletons; the top ten hold 12%. Sequencing was carried out using PBMCs. All receptors derive from a woman aged 40 to 50 in good health. Some clones in this sample may be carry-over from other donors' samples. Both conserved end residues are part of each CDR3. Fields, in order: V gene, D gene, clone size, CDR3 protein. A D gene is named only where the DNA matches it firmly. A row's size may be missing; if present it is once, few, many or a size class.

v_gene: TRBV28
d_gene: TRBD1
abundance: NA
CDR3aa: CASGDRGREKLFF

v_gene: TRBV7-2
d_gene: NA
abundance: NA
CDR3aa: CASSLHGETQYF

v_gene: TRBV6-6
d_gene: TRBD2
abundance: NA
CDR3aa: CASSYGLAGGYNEQFF

v_gene: TRBV18
d_gene: NA
abundance: NA
CDR3aa: CASSPSTGSLNTGELFF

v_gene: TRBV4-2
d_gene: NA
abundance: few
CDR3aa: CASSQELAAKNIQYF

v_gene: TRBV28
d_gene: TRBD1
abundance: many
CDR3aa: CASSLPGGSPLHF

v_gene: TRBV4-3
d_gene: NA
abundance: few
CDR3aa: CASSQDGSSGANVLTF

v_gene: TRBV27
d_gene: NA
abundance: once
CDR3aa: CASSPQGQGYEQYF

v_gene: TRBV6-5
d_gene: NA
abundance: NA
CDR3aa: CASSYMFQETQYF

v_gene: TRBV6-6
d_gene: NA
abundance: few
CDR3aa: CASTGGRWMNTEAFF

v_gene: TRBV9
d_gene: TRBD2
abundance: NA
CDR3aa: CASSVTSGRGEQYF

v_gene: TRBV7-3
d_gene: TRBD2
abundance: NA
CDR3aa: CASSLREGDTQYF

v_gene: TRBV6-6
d_gene: NA
abundance: NA
CDR3aa: CASSYSPQPLGYTF

v_gene: TRBV11-2
d_gene: NA
abundance: once
CDR3aa: CASEPTEQETQYF

v_gene: TRBV11-2
d_gene: TRBD2
abundance: NA
CDR3aa: CASSLGWLAGGGETQYF

v_gene: TRBV7-3
d_gene: NA
abundance: many
CDR3aa: CASSLTGGPGTEAFF

v_gene: TRBV11-2
d_gene: NA
abundance: NA
CDR3aa: CASSSDHTKREQYF

v_gene: TRBV13
d_gene: NA
abundance: few
CDR3aa: CASSSLYNEQFF

v_gene: TRBV5-1
d_gene: NA
abundance: once
CDR3aa: CASSLLTGMDEQFF

v_gene: TRBV30
d_gene: NA
abundance: NA
CDR3aa: CAWVRDHQETQYF

v_gene: TRBV6-6
d_gene: NA
abundance: NA
CDR3aa: CASTDGMDQPQHF

v_gene: TRBV30
d_gene: NA
abundance: NA
CDR3aa: CAAGLLTTNTGELFF

v_gene: TRBV19
d_gene: TRBD1
abundance: few
CDR3aa: CASSPGTGGGEQYF

v_gene: TRBV2
d_gene: TRBD1
abundance: NA
CDR3aa: CASSGTGNRETQYF

v_gene: TRBV4-2
d_gene: NA
abundance: NA
CDR3aa: CASSQGIDGTTQYF

v_gene: TRBV4-3
d_gene: TRBD2
abundance: NA
CDR3aa: CASSQGLAGGGSSYEQYF

v_gene: TRBV7-9
d_gene: NA
abundance: NA
CDR3aa: CASSFRQGVITEAFF

v_gene: TRBV30
d_gene: TRBD2
abundance: once
CDR3aa: CAWSGDGLAGEYNEQFF

v_gene: TRBV12-5
d_gene: NA
abundance: many
CDR3aa: CASGLGYPQQAFF

v_gene: TRBV6-4
d_gene: NA
abundance: NA
CDR3aa: CASSPQGDMNTEAFF

v_gene: TRBV9
d_gene: TRBD2
abundance: many
CDR3aa: CASSVGAGAAGELFF

v_gene: TRBV11-2
d_gene: NA
abundance: NA
CDR3aa: CASSLAPDTQYF